A selection of T cell receptor beta chains follows, all from one sample in a study of cytomegalovirus exposure and HLA in healthy donors. Some clones are missing from TCRdb's copy, which holds only in-frame ones; the method was immunoSEQ multiplex PCR. Of roughly 100,000 clones in the sample, about 88% are singletons; the top ten hold about 2%. The material sequenced was PBMCs. The receptors come from a woman between 18 and 29 years old in good health and CMV-seropositive. Both conserved end residues are part of each CDR3. A D gene is named only where the DNA matches it firmly. Size is stated for part of the rows, as once, few or many counts, or as a class when the clone is expanded.

V	size	J	D	DNA	CDR3
TRBV9	.	TRBJ2-3	TRBD2	TGTGCCAGCAGCGTAGCGAGCGGGGGGGCGAGCACAGATACGCAGTATTTT	CASSVASGGASTDTQYF
TRBV9	.	TRBJ1-2	.	TGTGCCAGCAGCCCACGTGGGGAAGGGGTAGGGGGCTATGGCTACACCTTC	CASSPRGEGVGGYGYTF
TRBV5-6	.	TRBJ2-3	TRBD2	TGTGCCAGCAGCTGGGGCCCGAGGTCTAGCGGGGGGGCATCAGATACGCAGTATTTT	CASSWGPRSSGGASDTQYF
TRBV6-4	.	TRBJ1-6	.	TGTGCCAGCAGAGAGGACAGCCCGAGCTATAATTCACCCCTCCACTTT	CASREDSPSYNSPLHF
TRBV19	.	TRBJ2-3	.	TGTGCCAGTAGCGGGGTCGCAGATACGCAGTATTTT	CASSGVADTQYF
TRBV18	.	TRBJ1-1	.	TGTGCCAGCTCACCAGAGACGCGGACTGAAGCTTTCTTT	CASSPETRTEAFF
TRBV15	.	TRBJ2-7	.	TGTGCCACCAGCAGAGCCACAGGGCGTCACTCCTACGAGCAGTACTTC	CATSRATGRHSYEQYF
TRBV7-9	.	TRBJ2-1	.	TGTGCCAGCAGCTTAGCGGATTCAGGGTACAATGAGCAGTTCTTC	CASSLADSGYNEQFF
TRBV29-1	.	TRBJ1-3	TRBD1	TGCAGCGTTCGAGGGGACAGCAACTCTGGAAACACCATATATTTT	CSVRGDSNSGNTIYF
TRBV10-3	.	TRBJ2-2	.	TGTGCCATCAGTGAAGCTAGACCGAACACCGGGGAGCTGTTTTTT	CAISEARPNTGELFF
TRBV27	.	TRBJ2-5	.	TGTGCCAGCAGTACCCCGAGACAGGCCGGGCAGCCCCAGTACTTC	CASSTPRQAGQPQYF
TRBV19	.	TRBJ1-1	.	TGTGCCAGTAGTCATAGGGGCGAAGGGACTGAAGCTTTCTTT	CASSHRGEGTEAFF
TRBV11-2	.	TRBJ1-4	.	TGTGCCAGCAGCTTTTCCAAGGGAGGGAGAGCGAATGAAAAACTGTTTTTT	CASSFSKGGRANEKLFF
TRBV19	.	TRBJ1-1	.	TGTGCCAGTAGTATGACTGGGAGCACTGAAGCTTTCTTT	CASSMTGSTEAFF
TRBV27	once	TRBJ1-1	.	TGTGCCAGCAGTTTGTGGGGCGGGATGAACACTGAAGCTTTCTTT	CASSLWGGMNTEAFF
TRBV2	few	TRBJ2-7	.	TGTGCCAGCAGTGTTGGGAGTATGGACTACGAGCAGTACTTC	CASSVGSMDYEQYF
TRBV15	.	TRBJ1-2	.	TGTGCCACCAGCAGAGTCCAGTTGATCGGCTACACCTTC	CATSRVQLIGYTF
TRBV5-8	.	TRBJ1-2	.	TGTGCCAGCAGCTTGGGTACGGTAGTGCATGGCTACACCTTC	CASSLGTVVHGYTF
TRBV27	.	TRBJ2-1	.	TGTGCCAGCAGAAGTTGGGGGGGCCGGGATGAGCAGTTCTTC	CASRSWGGRDEQFF
TRBV21-1	.	TRBJ2-2	.	TGTGCCACACTAGCGGTTTCGAACACCGGGGAGCTGTTTTTT	CATLAVSNTGELFF
TRBV7-9	.	TRBJ1-1	TRBD1	TGTGCCAGCAGCTTAGGGCAGGGGGCTGAAGCTTTCTTT	CASSLGQGAEAFF
TRBV4-1	.	TRBJ2-2	.	TGCGCCAGCAGCCAAGATGTTAGTACAGGGCCCAACACCGGGGAGCTGTTTTTT	CASSQDVSTGPNTGELFF
TRBV4-3	.	TRBJ2-3	.	TGCGCCAGCAGCAAAGGACAGTATCGGACAGATACGCAGTATTTT	CASSKGQYRTDTQYF
TRBV18	.	TRBJ2-3	.	TGTGCCAGCTCACCACCAGCCACAGATACGCAGTATTTT	CASSPPATDTQYF
TRBV11-3	.	TRBJ1-1	.	TGTGCCAGCAGCCTCGCCTTAGGAGGGGAAGCTTTCTTT	CASSLALGGEAFF